This TCR beta chain was sequenced for a study of OX40 agonist ivuxolimab in advanced cancers. General study findings and limits: On average, CD8+ T cells had more expanded clones than CD4+.

Germline CDR1 reads SEHNR; CDR2 reads FQNEAQ (reference sequence). Trimming left V 6 bases short and J 1 base short, with 15 bases between. The CDR3 is 15 residues long. Systemic immunosuppression or a history of autoimmune disease excluded patients. Clones were read by immunoSEQ multiplex PCR, and TCRdb kept only the in-frame ones, dropping some. The repertoire consists of approximately 40,000 clones, with about 78% occurring once and the leading ten covering less than 25%. This clone rates as medium-sized. Its antigen is unidentified. The receptor comes from an adult with an advanced solid tumor such as melanoma, head and neck, liver or kidney cancer. Sequences were derived from CD4+ or CD8+ T cells sorted from blood, sampled in a trial of the OX40 agonist ivuxolimab. The J gene is TRBJ1-1, the V gene TRBV7-9, with a tentative D call TRBD1 (5 bases). The CDR3 spells CASRARVGTNTEAFF. In DNA form, the CDR3 reads TGTGCCAGCAGGGCCAGGGTAGGGACGAACACTGAAGCTTTCTTT.